This T cell receptor beta chain was sequenced for a study of OX40 agonist ivuxolimab in advanced cancers. In the study overall: Ivuxolimab, an agonistic anti-OX40 (CD134) antibody, was given to patients. Treatment received earlier with anti-PD-1, anti-PD-L1 or anti-CTLA-4 agents was allowed, and 40% had some. General study results and limits: At 0.1 to 3.0 mg/kg, CD4+ and CD8+ blood T cells expanded clonally by week 6.

Assay: immunoSEQ multiplex PCR; the TCRdb copy retains only in-frame clones and omits some. The sample shows 55,000 to 80,000 clones, around 83% of them seen only once. Comments on this clone: Antigen unknown.

Germline V gives CDR1 SEHNR, CDR2 FQNEAQ (reference sequence). V lost 4 bases, J lost 6 bases, and 13 bases lay in between. The CDR3 has 14 residues. Blood sampling was done at baseline, cycle 4 day 1, and cycle 7 day 1. The receptor was derived from an adult with an advanced solid tumor such as melanoma, head and neck, liver or kidney cancer. This chain uses TRBV7-9 with TRBJ1-5; possibly TRBD1 for D (5 bases). The material was CD4+ or CD8+ T cells sorted from blood, obtained in a trial of the OX40 agonist ivuxolimab. CDR3 protein: CASSYGGESQPQHF. The CDR3, as DNA: TGTGCCAGCAGCTATGGGGGGGAAAGTCAGCCCCAGCATTTT.